What follows are 29 T cell receptor beta chains derived from one specimen sequenced in a study of cytomegalovirus exposure and HLA in healthy donors. Sequenced by immunoSEQ multiplex PCR; TCRdb stores in-frame clones only, minus some. The table records some 290,000 clones, approximately 85% of them present only once. Input material: PBMCs. The source is a man younger than 45 in good health and CMV-seronegative.

J is TRBJ2-5 and V is TRBV14; 8 bases fit TRBD2. The V segment lost 4 bases and the J segment 5 bases; nucleotides outside the gene matches: 12. This CDR3 contains 16 residues. Germline V gene sequence: CDR1 SGHDN, CDR2 FVKESK. CDR3 DNA: TGTGCCAGCAGCCCCCGTGGAGCGGGGGTTGGGGAGACCCAGTACTTC. Protein product: CASSPRGAGVGETQYF.

The chain employs TRBV4-2 and TRBJ2-1; D possibly corresponds to TRBD2 (5 bases). The CDR3 length is 14 residues. Germline V gene sequence: CDR1 LGHNA, CDR2 YNFKEQ. V dropped 0 bases and J dropped 6 bases, with 9 bases sitting between them. CDR3 in DNA: TGTGCCAGCAGCCAAGACCCCGCGGGCAATGAGCAGTTCTTC. Translated, it gives CASSQDPAGNEQFF.

The chain joins TRBV4-1 to TRBJ1-1; TRBD1 matches at 9 bases. After removal of 4 bases from V and 4 bases from J, the junction contained 16 bases not matched to a gene. Germline values: CDR1 MGHRA, CDR2 YSYEKL. The CDR3 totals 18 residues. In DNA, the CDR3 is TGCGCCAGCAGCCCCCTATCCGGGACAGGGAATCGTGGCACTGAAGCTTTCTTT. This encodes CASSPLSGTGNRGTEAFF.

The chain combines TRBV4-1 with TRBJ2-1, with D possibly being TRBD2 (5 bases). V dropped 3 bases and J dropped 4 bases, with 16 bases sitting between them. There are 16 residues in the CDR3. The V gene's germline CDR1 is MGHRA and CDR2 YSYEKL. CDR3 nucleotides: TGCGCCAGCAGCCAGACTCCGGGGAGTAATTACAATGAGCAGTTCTTC. This codes for CASSQTPGSNYNEQFF.

The rearrangement links TRBV4-3 to TRBJ2-3, with TRBD1 matching over 7 bases. Germline CDR1 and CDR2: LGHNA and YSLEER. J lost 0 bases, V lost 4 bases, and 4 bases had no gene match. This CDR3 region has 15 residues. The CDR3 protein is CASSRGQASTDTQYF. In nucleotides, the CDR3 is TGCGCCAGCAGCCGCGGACAGGCGAGCACAGATACGCAGTATTTT.

The V and J genes are TRBV29-1 and TRBJ1-1; D is possibly TRBD1 (6 bases). Germline loops: CDR1 SQVTM, CDR2 ANQGSEA. V was trimmed by 5 bases and J by 3 bases, leaving 16 bases between them. There are 14 residues in the CDR3. This CDR3 reads CSVFAGGQDTEAFF. CDR3 coding DNA: TGCAGCGTTTTTGCCGGGGGGCAGGACACTGAAGCTTTCTTT.

J is TRBJ2-1 and V is TRBV7-7, with TRBD2 as a possible D gene (6 bases). The CDR3 is made up of 16 amino acids. Germline V lookup: CDR1 SSHAT, CDR2 FNYEAQ (reference sequence). Deletions cut 6 bases from V and 0 bases from J, with 15 bases between. The CDR3 is CASSTSSVRSYNEQFF. The CDR3, as DNA: TGTGCCAGCAGTACCTCTAGCGTTCGCTCCTACAATGAGCAGTTCTTC.

The chain employs TRBV6-6 and TRBJ1-1; weak D call: TRBD1 (6 bases). The CDR3 length is 11 residues. Per the germline V gene, CDR1 is MNHNY and CDR2 is SVGAGI (reference sequence). Trimming left V 8 bases short and J 7 bases short, with 11 bases between. The CDR3 region has the DNA TGTGCCAGCTCGGACAGAAATGAAGCTTTCTTT. Translation gives CASSDRNEAFF.

This chain connects TRBV4-3 to TRBJ2-1, with 7 bases that match TRBD1. With 1 base clipped from V and 2 bases from J, the junction kept 20 bases outside the gene matches. CDR1 LGHNA and CDR2 YSLEER come from the germline V gene. The CDR3 is made up of 21 amino acids. The CDR3 coding sequence is TGCGCCAGCAGCCAAGTTTCTAGGGGGCCGGAACAGAGATCTCCCTACAATGAGCAGTTCTTC. Protein: CASSQVSRGPEQRSPYNEQFF.

The V gene is TRBV7-8, the J gene TRBJ1-5; possibly TRBD1 for D (5 bases). CDR3 length: 14 amino acids. Between the trimmed V and J ends, which lost 8 bases and 9 bases, there was a span of 20 bases. Germline V gene lookup returns CDR1 SGHVS and CDR2 FQNEAQ. The CDR3 reads CASVRDSTPGPQHF. The CDR3, as DNA: TGTGCCAGCGTAAGAGACAGCACGCCGGGGCCCCAGCATTTT.

The chain joins TRBV5-6 to TRBJ2-7; TRBD2 might be the D (6 bases). From germline, CDR1 is SGHDT and CDR2 YYEEEE. This CDR3 has 14 residues. V was cut by 0 bases and J by 3 bases, with 10 bases left in between. The CDR3: CASSLGTGVYEQYF. CDR3 nucleotides: TGTGCCAGCAGCTTGGGGACGGGGGTCTACGAGCAGTACTTC.

The chain combines TRBV5-1 with TRBJ1-6; D is perhaps TRBD1 (6 bases). Germline V gene sequence: CDR1 SGHRS, CDR2 YFSETQ. V lost 4 bases and J lost 7, with 18 bases in between. The CDR3 runs to 16 residues. The CDR3 DNA reads TGCGCCAGCAGCCTCCAAGGCCAGGGGATCAATTCACCCCTCCACTTT. It specifies CASSLQGQGINSPLHF.

This clone was recorded once. The CDR3 DNA reads TGTGCCAGCAGCTTAGGTGGACTCTCGCCCCTCCACTTT. It translates to CASSLGGLSPLHF. The V call is TRBV11-2, the J call TRBJ1-6, with unresolved D. Germline lookup yields CDR1 SGHAT and CDR2 FQNNGV. With 1 base removed from V and 13 bases from J, the gap between germline ends came to 11 bases. The CDR3 is made up of 13 amino acids.

The V call is TRBV19, the J call TRBJ2-1; D might be TRBD2 (5 bases). Trimming left V 6 bases short and J 7 bases short, with 13 bases between. Germline loops: CDR1 LNHDA, CDR2 SQIVND (reference sequence). CDR3 size: 13 residues. As DNA, the CDR3 is TGTGCCAGTAGAATTGCCGGGGTTAATGAGCAGTTCTTC. Translated, it gives CASRIAGVNEQFF.

This chain joins TRBV19 and TRBJ1-2, with D possibly being TRBD1 (6 bases). In germline, CDR1 is LNHDA, CDR2 SQIVND (reference sequence). CDR3 size: 15 residues. Trimming left V 5 bases short and J 3 bases short, with 16 bases between. CDR3 nucleotides: TGTGCCAGTAGTCTCGACAGGCCGCCATACTATGGCTACACCTTC. Amino acids: CASSLDRPPYYGYTF.

The V call is TRBV11-2, the J call TRBJ1-1; 7 bases map to TRBD1. After removal of 5 bases from V and 1 base from J, the junction contained 7 bases not matched to a gene. Germline-derived CDR1 and CDR2 are SGHAT and FQNNGV. The CDR3 runs to 15 residues. This chain's CDR3 is CASSPNRGANTEAFF. The DNA for the CDR3 is TGTGCCAGCAGCCCAAACAGGGGTGCGAACACTGAAGCTTTCTTT.

The chain recombines TRBV9 with TRBJ1-2; weak D call: TRBD1 (6 bases). The CDR3 spans 16 residues. Germline CDR1 SGDLS, CDR2 YYNGEE. V was clipped by 4 bases and J by 4 bases, with 20 bases between them. The DNA of the CDR3 is TGTGCCAGCAGCCCCGCCGGGACACCAGCAGGCTATGGCTACACCTTC. Protein sequence: CASSPAGTPAGYGYTF.

The chain is built from TRBV29-1 and TRBJ2-7; 13 nucleotides agree with TRBD2. Germline V CDR1 and CDR2: SQVTM, ANQGSEA. V lost 2 bases to trimming and J lost 2 bases; unmatched junction nucleotides: 12. The CDR3 runs 18 residues. The CDR3 sequence is CSVELPGLAGPFPYEQYF. For the CDR3, the DNA is TGCAGCGTTGAATTGCCGGGACTAGCGGGGCCTTTCCCCTACGAGCAGTACTTC.

The chain carries TRBV25-1 and TRBJ1-2, with D perhaps matching TRBD1 (5 bases). Trimming removed 4 bases from V and 5 bases from J, with 17 bases in between. Germline V CDR1 and CDR2: MGHDK, SYGVNS. The CDR3 spans 15 residues. The CDR3 is CASSAQGPEGYGYTF. In DNA form, the CDR3 reads TGTGCCAGCAGTGCCCAGGGACCGGAGGGATATGGCTACACCTTC.

The V gene is TRBV11-2, the J gene TRBJ2-3; possible D gene TRBD1, 6 bases. This CDR3 has 16 residues. The germline V gene encodes CDR1 SGHAT and CDR2 FQNNGV. Trimming took off 2 bases at V and 0 bases at J, with 12 bases between the two ends. The CDR3: CASSLSRTDSTDTQYF. The CDR3 region has the DNA TGTGCCAGCAGCTTAAGCCGGACAGACAGCACAGATACGCAGTATTTT.

The chain recombines TRBV7-2 with TRBJ2-1, with a possible D match to TRBD2 (6 bases). CDR1 SGHTA and CDR2 FQGNSA come from the germline V gene. Trimming shortened V by 1 base and J by 2 bases, and 12 bases separated the two germline ends. The CDR3 loop spans 16 amino acids. The CDR3 DNA follows: TGTGCCAGCAGCTTAGGACGCGGGGCCCCCTACAATGAGCAGTTCTTC. As protein: CASSLGRGAPYNEQFF.

This clone was found once. This chain joins TRBV28 and TRBJ2-2, with 10 bases that match TRBD1. Losses at the gene ends were 3 bases for V and 8 bases for J; bases not matched to a gene: 9. The length of the CDR3 is 16 residues. CDR1 MDHEN and CDR2 SYDVKM come from the germline V gene. The CDR3 DNA is TGTGCCAGCAGTTTCGTCGGGACAGGGGTATCAGGGGAGCTGTTTTTT. Protein: CASSFVGTGVSGELFF. The full variable domain, with the rest looked up from reference TRBV28 and TRBJ2-2, is DVKVTQSSRYLVKRTGEKVFLECVQDMDHENMFWYRQDPGLGLRLIYFSYDVKMKEKGDIPEGYSVSREKKERFSLILESASTNQTSMYLCASSFVGTGVSGELFFGEGSRLTVL.

This clone appeared a single time. The chain is built from TRBV9 and TRBJ1-1; maybe TRBD1 (5 bases). CDR1 and CDR2 (germline): SGDLS, YYNGEE. V lost 0 bases to trimming and J lost 5 bases, with 11 bases between them. This CDR3 region has 14 residues. CDR3 region: CASSVVFGATEAFF. The CDR3, as DNA: TGTGCCAGCAGCGTAGTGTTTGGGGCTACTGAAGCTTTCTTT.

The gene calls are TRBV27 and TRBJ1-2; D gene uncertain. V was trimmed by 5 bases and J by 0 bases, leaving 16 bases between them. The CDR3 sequence is 16 residues long. The germline V gene has CDR1 MNHEY and CDR2 SMNVEV (reference sequence). CDR3 sequence reads: CASSLRQNQANYGYTF. CDR3 nucleotide sequence: TGTGCCAGCAGTCTCCGACAAAATCAAGCTAACTATGGCTACACCTTC.

This clone came up a few times. The chain combines TRBV15 with TRBJ1-2; D might be TRBD1 (5 bases). The CDR3 runs to 15 residues. V lost 0 bases, J lost 5 bases, and 13 bases lay in between. Germline V gene sequence: CDR1 LNHNV, CDR2 YYDKDF (reference sequence). CDR3 residues: CATSRDWGGWYGYTF. In DNA, the CDR3 is TGTGCCACCAGCAGAGATTGGGGGGGATGGTATGGCTACACCTTC.

This chain uses TRBV4-1 with TRBJ1-5, with D maybe TRBD1 (5 bases). Germline values: CDR1 MGHRA, CDR2 YSYEKL. This CDR3 spans 15 amino acids. Trimming shortened V by 1 base and J by 4 bases, and 11 bases separated the two germline ends. The CDR3: CASSQGREGNQPQHF. The CDR3 coding sequence is TGCGCCAGCAGCCAAGGTAGGGAGGGGAATCAGCCCCAGCATTTT.

There are many counts of this clone. This sequence joins TRBV18 and TRBJ2-7, with TRBD1 matching over 12 bases. Per the germline V gene, CDR1 is KGHSH and CDR2 is LQKENI. CDR3 length: 16 amino acids. The trim removed 5 bases at V and 2 bases at J, leaving 7 bases unmatched. CDR3 nucleotide sequence: TGTGCCAGCTCAGATTTCGGGACAGGGGGCCCCTACGAGCAGTACTTC. Amino acids: CASSDFGTGGPYEQYF.

The chain uses TRBV6-5 and TRBJ1-1; TRBD1 matches 7 bases. Germline V gene sequence: CDR1 MNHEY, CDR2 SVGAGI. The CDR3 length is 15 residues. The V gene end was trimmed by 4 bases and the J gene end by 3 bases; junction bases not matched to a gene: 8. DNA for the CDR3: TGTGCCAGCAGTTTCTTGACAGGGCGGGACACTGAAGCTTTCTTT. Its protein is CASSFLTGRDTEAFF.

The chain has TRBV7-2 and TRBJ1-2; D gene uncertain. In germline, CDR1 is SGHTA, CDR2 FQGNSA. V was cut by 4 bases and J by 4 bases, with 10 bases left in between. This CDR3 is built from 13 residues. CDR3 sequence reads: CASSSTPGYGYTF. In DNA form, the CDR3 reads TGTGCCAGCAGCTCCACTCCTGGCTATGGCTACACCTTC.